This T cell receptor (beta chain) stems from a study of metastatic and nonmetastatic thyroid tumors. Every patient underwent thyroid surgery untreated. From the PCR reads, TCRdb re-called clones with MiXCR. This table holds about 30,000 clones, roughly 25% found once. This CDR3 is built from 14 residues. CDR1 and CDR2 from the germline V gene are MDHEN and SYDVKM. The V gene end was trimmed by 6 bases and the J gene end by 6 bases; junction bases not matched to a gene: 8. This clone was seen at least ten times. This sequence was found in a female donor with papillary thyroid cancer or a benign thyroid nodule (not recorded which). Some clones in this sample may be carry-over from other donors' samples. The chain links TRBV28 to TRBJ1-2; 9 bases are a match to TRBD1. Sequencing input: blood. CDR3 loop: CASSLDRGKNGYTF. DNA of the CDR3: TGTGCCAGCAGCCTGGACAGGGGAAAGAATGGCTACACCTTC.